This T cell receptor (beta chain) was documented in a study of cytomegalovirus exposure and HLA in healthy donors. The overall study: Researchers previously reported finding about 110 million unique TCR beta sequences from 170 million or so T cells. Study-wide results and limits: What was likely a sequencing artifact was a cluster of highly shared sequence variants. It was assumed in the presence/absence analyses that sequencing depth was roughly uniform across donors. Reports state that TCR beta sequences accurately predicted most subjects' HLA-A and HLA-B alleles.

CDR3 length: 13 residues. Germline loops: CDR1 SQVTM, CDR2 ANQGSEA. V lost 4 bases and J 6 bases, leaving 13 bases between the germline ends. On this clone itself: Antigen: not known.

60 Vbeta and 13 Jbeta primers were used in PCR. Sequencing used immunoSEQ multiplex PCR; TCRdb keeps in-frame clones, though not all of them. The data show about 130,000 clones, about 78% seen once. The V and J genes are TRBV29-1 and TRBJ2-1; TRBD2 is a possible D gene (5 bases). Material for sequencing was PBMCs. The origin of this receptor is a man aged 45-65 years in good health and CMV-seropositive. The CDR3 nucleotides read TGCAGCGTTGTAGCAGTACGGGGCAATGAGCAGTTCTTC. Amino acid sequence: CSVVAVRGNEQFF.